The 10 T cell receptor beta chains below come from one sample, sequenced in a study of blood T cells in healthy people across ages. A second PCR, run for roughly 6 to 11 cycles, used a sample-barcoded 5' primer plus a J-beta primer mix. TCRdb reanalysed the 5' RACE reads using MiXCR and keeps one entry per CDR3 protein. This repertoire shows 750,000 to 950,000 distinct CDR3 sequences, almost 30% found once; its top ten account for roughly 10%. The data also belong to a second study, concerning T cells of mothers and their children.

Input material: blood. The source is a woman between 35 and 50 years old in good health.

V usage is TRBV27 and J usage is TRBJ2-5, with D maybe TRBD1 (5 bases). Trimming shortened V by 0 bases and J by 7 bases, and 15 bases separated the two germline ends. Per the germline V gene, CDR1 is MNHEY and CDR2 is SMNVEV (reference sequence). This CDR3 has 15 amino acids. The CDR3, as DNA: TGTGCCAGCAGTTTATCGATTACCAATCAGGGGACCCAGTACTTC. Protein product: CASSLSITNQGTQYF.

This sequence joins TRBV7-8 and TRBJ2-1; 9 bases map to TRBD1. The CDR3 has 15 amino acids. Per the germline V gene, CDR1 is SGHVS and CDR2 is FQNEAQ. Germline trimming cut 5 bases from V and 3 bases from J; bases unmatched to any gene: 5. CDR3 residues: CASSKGDRVYNEQFF. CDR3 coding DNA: TGTGCCAGCAGCAAAGGGGACAGGGTCTACAATGAGCAGTTCTTC. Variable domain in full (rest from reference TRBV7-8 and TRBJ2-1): GAGVSQSPRYKVAKRGQDVALRCDPISGHVSLFWYQQALGQGPEFLTYFQNEAQLDKSGLPSDRFFAERPEGSVSTLKIQRTQQEDSAVYLCASSKGDRVYNEQFFGPGTRLTVL.

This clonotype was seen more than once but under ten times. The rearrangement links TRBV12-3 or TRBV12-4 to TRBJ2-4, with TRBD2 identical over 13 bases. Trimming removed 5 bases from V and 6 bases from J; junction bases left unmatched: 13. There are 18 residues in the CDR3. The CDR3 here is CASSPRPTSGGASNIQYF. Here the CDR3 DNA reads TGTGCCAGCAGTCCCCGCCCCACTAGCGGGGGGGCCTCAAACATTCAGTACTTC.

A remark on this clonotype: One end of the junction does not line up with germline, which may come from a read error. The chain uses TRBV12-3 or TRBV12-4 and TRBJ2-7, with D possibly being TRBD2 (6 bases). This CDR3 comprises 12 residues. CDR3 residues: CTSSFGGSEQYF. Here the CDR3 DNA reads TGTACCAGCAGTTTTGGGGGGTCAGAGCAGTACTTC.

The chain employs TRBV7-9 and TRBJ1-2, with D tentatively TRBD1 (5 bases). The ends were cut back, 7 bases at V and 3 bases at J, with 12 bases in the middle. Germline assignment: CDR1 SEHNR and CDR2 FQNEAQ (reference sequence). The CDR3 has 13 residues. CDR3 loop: CASTPGGDYGYTF. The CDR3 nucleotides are TGTGCCAGCACCCCTGGGGGGGACTATGGCTACACCTTC.

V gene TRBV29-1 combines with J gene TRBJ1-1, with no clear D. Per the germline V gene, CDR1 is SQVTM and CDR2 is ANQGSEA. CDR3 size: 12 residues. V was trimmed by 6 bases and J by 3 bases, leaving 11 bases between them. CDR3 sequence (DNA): TGCAGCGTAATGAAACAGCACACTGAAGCTTTCTTT. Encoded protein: CSVMKQHTEAFF.

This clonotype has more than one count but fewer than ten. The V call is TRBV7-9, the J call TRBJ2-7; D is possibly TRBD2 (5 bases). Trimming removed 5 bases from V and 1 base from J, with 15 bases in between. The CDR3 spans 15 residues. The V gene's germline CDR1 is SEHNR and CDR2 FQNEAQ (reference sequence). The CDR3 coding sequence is TGTGCCAGCAGCCCCGCGGCGGGTATTTCCTACGAGCAGTACTTC. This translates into CASSPAAGISYEQYF. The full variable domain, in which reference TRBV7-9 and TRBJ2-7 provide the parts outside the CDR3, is DTGVSQNPRHKITKRGQNVTFRCDPISEHNRLYWYRQTLGQGPEFLTYFQNEAQLEKSRLLSDRFSAERPKGSFSTLEIQRTEQGDSAMYLCASSPAAGISYEQYFGPGTRLTVT.

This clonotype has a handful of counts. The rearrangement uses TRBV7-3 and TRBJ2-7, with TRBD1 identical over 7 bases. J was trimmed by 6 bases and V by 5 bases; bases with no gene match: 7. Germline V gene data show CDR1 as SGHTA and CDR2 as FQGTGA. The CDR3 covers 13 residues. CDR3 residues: CASSPSTGIEQYF. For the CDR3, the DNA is TGTGCCAGCAGCCCCTCGACAGGGATCGAGCAGTACTTC.

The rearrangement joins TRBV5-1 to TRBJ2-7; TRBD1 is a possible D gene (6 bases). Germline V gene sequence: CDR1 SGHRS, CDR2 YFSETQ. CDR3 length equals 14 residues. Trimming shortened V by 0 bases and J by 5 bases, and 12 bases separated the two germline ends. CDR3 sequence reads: CASSLDRAYNEQYF. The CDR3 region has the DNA TGCGCCAGCAGCTTGGACAGGGCGTACAACGAGCAGTACTTC.

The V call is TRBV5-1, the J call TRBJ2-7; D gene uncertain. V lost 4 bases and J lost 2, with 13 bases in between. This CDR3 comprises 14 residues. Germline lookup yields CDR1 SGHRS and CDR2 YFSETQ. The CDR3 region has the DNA TGCGCCAGCAGCCCCACCATAGAGGCCTACGAGCAGTACTTC. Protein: CASSPTIEAYEQYF.